This T cell receptor (beta chain) emerged from a study of cytomegalovirus exposure and HLA in healthy donors. The CDR3 loop spans 17 amino acids. V lost 3 bases, J lost 10 bases, and 15 bases stayed unmatched. In germline, CDR1 is MGHDK, CDR2 SYGVNS. PCR used 60 Vbeta primers and 13 Jbeta primers. Only in-frame clones appear in the TCRdb table, and some are missing; sequencing was by immunoSEQ multiplex PCR. The data show approximately 55,000 clones, with roughly four fifths seen just once and 2% to 3% held by the top ten. The source of this sequence is a boy younger than 18 in good health and CMV-seropositive. The V call is TRBV25-1, the J call TRBJ1-4, with 9 bases fitting TRBD1. The material sequenced was PBMCs. CDR3 sequence reads: CASSDLGDRALKGKLFF. The CDR3 DNA reads as TGTGCCAGCAGTGATCTCGGGGACAGGGCCCTAAAGGGAAAACTGTTTTTT.